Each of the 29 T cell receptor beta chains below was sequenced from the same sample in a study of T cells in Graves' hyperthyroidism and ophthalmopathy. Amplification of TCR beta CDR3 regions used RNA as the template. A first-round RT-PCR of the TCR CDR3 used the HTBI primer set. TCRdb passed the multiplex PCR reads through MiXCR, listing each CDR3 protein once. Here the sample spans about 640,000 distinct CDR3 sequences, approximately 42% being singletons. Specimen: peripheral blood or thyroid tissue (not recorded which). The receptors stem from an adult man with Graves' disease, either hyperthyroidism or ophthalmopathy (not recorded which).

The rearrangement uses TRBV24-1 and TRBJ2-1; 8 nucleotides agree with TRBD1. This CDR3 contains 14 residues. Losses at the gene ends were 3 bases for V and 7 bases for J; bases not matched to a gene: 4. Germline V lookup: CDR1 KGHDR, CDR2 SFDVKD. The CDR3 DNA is TGTGCCACCAGTGATGCCAGGGGGCCAAATGAGCAGTTCTTC. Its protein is CATSDARGPNEQFF.

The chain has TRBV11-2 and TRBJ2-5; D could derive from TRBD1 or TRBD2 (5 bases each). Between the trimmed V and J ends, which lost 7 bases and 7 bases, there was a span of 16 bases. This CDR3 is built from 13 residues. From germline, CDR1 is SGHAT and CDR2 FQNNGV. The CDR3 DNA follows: TGTGCCAGCATGAGGGACCTCCGAGGGACCCAGTACTTC. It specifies CASMRDLRGTQYF.

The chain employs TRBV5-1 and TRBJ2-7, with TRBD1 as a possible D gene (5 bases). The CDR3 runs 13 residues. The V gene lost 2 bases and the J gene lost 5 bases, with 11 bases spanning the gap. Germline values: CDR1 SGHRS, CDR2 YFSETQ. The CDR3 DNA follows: TGCGCCAGCAGCTTTTCTCAGGGTAACGAGCAGTACTTC. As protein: CASSFSQGNEQYF.

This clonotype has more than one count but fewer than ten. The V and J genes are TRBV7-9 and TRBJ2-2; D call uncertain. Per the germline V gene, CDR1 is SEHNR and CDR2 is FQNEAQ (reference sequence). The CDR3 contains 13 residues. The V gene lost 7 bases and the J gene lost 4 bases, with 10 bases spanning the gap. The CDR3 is CASTTRVTGELFF. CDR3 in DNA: TGTGCCAGCACCACTCGGGTCACCGGGGAGCTGTTTTTT.

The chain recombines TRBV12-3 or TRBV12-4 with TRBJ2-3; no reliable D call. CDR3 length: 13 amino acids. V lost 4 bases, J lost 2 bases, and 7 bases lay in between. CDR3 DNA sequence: TGTGCCAGCAGTTCCGGCAACACAGATACGCAGTATTTT. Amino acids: CASSSGNTDTQYF.

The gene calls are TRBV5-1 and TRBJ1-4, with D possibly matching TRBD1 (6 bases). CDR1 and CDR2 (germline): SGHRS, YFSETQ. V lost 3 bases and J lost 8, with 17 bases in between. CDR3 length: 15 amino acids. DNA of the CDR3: TGCGCCAGCAGCTCCGAACAGGGAATGGGCGAAAAACTGTTTTTT. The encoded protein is CASSSEQGMGEKLFF.

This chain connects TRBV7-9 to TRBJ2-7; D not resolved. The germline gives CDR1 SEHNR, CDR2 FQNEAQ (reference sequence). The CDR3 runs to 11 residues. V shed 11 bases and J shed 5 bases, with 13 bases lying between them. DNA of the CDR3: TGTGCCTGGAGTGCCCCCGACGAGCAGTACTTC. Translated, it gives CAWSAPDEQYF.

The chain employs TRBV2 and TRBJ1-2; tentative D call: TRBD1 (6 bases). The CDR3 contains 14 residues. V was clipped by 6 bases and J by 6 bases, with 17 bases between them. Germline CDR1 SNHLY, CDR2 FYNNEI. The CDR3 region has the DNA TGTGCCAGCAGCGTTGTACGGGGGGCAGATGGCTACACCTTC. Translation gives CASSVVRGADGYTF.

The chain's CDR3 is CASSQDYRGSPLHF. CDR3 sequence (DNA): TGTGCCAGCAGCCAAGACTACAGGGGCTCACCCCTCCACTTT. The V gene is TRBV14, the J gene TRBJ1-6, with 7 bases matching TRBD1. Germline V gene sequence: CDR1 SGHDN, CDR2 FVKESK. This CDR3 contains 14 residues. Trimming cost V 0 bases and J 10 bases; bases outside gene matches: 3.

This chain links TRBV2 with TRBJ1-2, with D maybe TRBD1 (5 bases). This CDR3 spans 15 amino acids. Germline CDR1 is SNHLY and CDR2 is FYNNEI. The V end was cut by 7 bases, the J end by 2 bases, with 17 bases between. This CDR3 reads CASTKTGGRNYGYTF. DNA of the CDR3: TGTGCCAGCACCAAAACGGGGGGACGGAACTATGGCTACACCTTC.

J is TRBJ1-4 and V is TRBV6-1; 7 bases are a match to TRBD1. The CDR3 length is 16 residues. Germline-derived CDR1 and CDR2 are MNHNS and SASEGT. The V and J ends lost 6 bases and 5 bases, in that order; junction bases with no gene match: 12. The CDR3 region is CASRPSRTGPNEKLFF. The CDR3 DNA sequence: TGTGCCAGCAGACCCTCCCGGACAGGCCCAAATGAAAAACTGTTTTTT.

CDR3 in amino acids: CASSYATGTRETQYF. The CDR3 coding sequence is TGTGCCAGCAGTTACGCCACCGGGACTAGAGAGACCCAGTACTTC. This chain joins TRBV25-1 and TRBJ2-5; 8 bases align to TRBD2. Germline V gives CDR1 MGHDK, CDR2 SYGVNS. This CDR3 region has 15 residues. V was clipped by 5 bases and J by 4 bases; unmatched bases: 9.

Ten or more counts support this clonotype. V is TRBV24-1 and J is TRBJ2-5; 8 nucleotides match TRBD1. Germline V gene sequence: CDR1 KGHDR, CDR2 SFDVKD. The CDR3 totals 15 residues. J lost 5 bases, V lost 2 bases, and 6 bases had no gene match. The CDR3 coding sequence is TGTGCCACCAGTGATTGGACAGGGTCGGGGGAGACCCAGTACTTC. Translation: CATSDWTGSGETQYF.

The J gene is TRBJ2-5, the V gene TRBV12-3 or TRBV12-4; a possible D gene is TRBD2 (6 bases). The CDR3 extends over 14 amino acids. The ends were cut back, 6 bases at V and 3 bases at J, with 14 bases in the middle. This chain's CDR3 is CASSDSGLEETQYF. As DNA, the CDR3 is TGTGCCAGCAGCGACAGCGGGCTAGAAGAGACCCAGTACTTC.

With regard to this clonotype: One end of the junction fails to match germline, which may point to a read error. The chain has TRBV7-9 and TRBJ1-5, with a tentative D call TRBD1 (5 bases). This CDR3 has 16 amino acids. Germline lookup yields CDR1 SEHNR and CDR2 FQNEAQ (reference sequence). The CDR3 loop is CASSFVAGRENRPQHF. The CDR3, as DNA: TGTGCCAGCAGCTTTGTCGCGGGACGGGAAAATCGGCCCCAGCATTTT.

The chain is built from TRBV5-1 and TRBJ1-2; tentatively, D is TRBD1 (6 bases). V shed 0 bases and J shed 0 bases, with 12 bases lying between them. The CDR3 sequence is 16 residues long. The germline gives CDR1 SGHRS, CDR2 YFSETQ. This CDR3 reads CASSLGRDTSNYGYTF. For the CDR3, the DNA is TGCGCCAGCAGCTTGGGCAGGGACACCTCTAACTATGGCTACACCTTC.

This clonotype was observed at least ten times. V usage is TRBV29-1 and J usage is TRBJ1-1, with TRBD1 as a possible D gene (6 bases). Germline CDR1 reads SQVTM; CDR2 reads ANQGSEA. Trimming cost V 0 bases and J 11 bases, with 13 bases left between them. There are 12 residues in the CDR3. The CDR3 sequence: CSVEERQVGAFF. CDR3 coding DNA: TGCAGCGTTGAAGAGCGACAGGTGGGTGCTTTCTTT. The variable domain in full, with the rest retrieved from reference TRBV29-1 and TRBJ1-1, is SAVISQKPSRDICQRGTSLTIQCQVDSQVTMMFWYRQQPGQSLTLIATANQGSEATYESGFVIDKFPISRPNLTFSTLTVSNMSPEDSSIYLCSVEERQVGAFFGQGTRLTVV.

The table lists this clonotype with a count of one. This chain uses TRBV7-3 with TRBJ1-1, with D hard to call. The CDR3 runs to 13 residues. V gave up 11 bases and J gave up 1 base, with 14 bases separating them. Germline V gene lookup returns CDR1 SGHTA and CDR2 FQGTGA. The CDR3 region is CAWSGWTNTEAFF. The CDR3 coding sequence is TGTGCCTGGAGTGGGTGGACGAACACTGAAGCTTTCTTT.

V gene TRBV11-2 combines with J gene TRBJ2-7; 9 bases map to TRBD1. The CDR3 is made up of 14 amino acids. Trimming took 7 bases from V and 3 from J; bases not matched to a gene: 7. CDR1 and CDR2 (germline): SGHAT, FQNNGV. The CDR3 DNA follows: TGTGCCAGCACTTTGGGGGACAGGGACTACGAGCAGTACTTC. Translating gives CASTLGDRDYEQYF. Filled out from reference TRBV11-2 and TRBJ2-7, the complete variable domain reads EAGVAQSPRYKIIEKRQSVAFWCNPISGHATLYWYQQILGQGPKLLIQFQNNGVVDDSQLPKDRFSAERLKGVDSTLKIQPAKLEDSAVYLCASTLGDRDYEQYFGPGTRLTVT.

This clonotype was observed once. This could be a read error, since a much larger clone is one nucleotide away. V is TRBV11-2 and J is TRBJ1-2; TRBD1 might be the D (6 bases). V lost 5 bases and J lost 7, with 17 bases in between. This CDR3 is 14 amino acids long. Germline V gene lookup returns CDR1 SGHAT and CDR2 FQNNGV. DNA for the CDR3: TGTGCCAGCAGCGTAACAACAGGGTTGTCTGGCTACACCTTC. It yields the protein CASSVTTGLSGYTF.

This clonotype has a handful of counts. CDR3 loop: CASSFFHDYEQYF. CDR3 coding DNA: TGTGCCAGCAGCTTTTTTCACGACTACGAGCAGTACTTC. The rearrangement links TRBV7-6 to TRBJ2-7, with unresolved D. The CDR3 is 13 amino acids. The germline CDR1 and CDR2 sequences are SGHVS and FNYEAQ. V was trimmed by 3 bases and J by 3 bases, leaving 9 bases between them.

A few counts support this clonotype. This CDR3 is CASRGAPVTYSPLHF. CDR3 bases: TGTGCCAGCAGGGGGGCCCCGGTCACCTATTCACCCCTCCACTTT. The rearrangement links TRBV7-2 to TRBJ1-6, with D perhaps TRBD1 (6 bases). V gave up 6 bases and J gave up 8 bases, with 17 bases separating them. In germline, CDR1 is SGHTA, CDR2 FQGNSA. This CDR3 has 15 residues.

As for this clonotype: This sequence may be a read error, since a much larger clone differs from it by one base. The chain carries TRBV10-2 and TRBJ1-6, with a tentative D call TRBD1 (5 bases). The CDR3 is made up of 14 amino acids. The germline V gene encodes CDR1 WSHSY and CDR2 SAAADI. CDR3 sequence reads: CASSELGPNSPLYF. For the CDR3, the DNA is TGCGCCAGCAGTGAGCTGGGGCCTAATTCACCCCTCTACTTT.

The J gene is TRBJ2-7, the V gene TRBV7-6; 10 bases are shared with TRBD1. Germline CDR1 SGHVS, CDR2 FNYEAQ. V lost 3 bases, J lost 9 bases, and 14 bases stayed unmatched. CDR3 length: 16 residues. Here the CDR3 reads CASSFSPGQGSRVQYF. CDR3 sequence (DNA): TGTGCCAGCAGCTTCAGCCCGGGACAGGGGAGTCGTGTGCAGTACTTC.

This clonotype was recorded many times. CDR3 nucleotide sequence: TGTGCCAGCAGTATGGACAGGGGGCTCAGCAATCAGCCCCAGCATTTT. Translation gives CASSMDRGLSNQPQHF. The chain joins TRBV2 to TRBJ1-5, with 11 bases lining up with TRBD1. The trim removed 5 bases at V and 1 base at J, leaving 4 bases unmatched. CDR1 is SNHLY and CDR2 is FYNNEI in the germline V gene. The CDR3 has 16 residues.

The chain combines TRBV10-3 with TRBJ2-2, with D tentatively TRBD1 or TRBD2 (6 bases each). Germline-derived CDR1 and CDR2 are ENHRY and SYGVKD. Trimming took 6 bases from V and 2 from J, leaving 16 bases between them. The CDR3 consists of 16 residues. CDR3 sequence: CAISLAGTLNTGELFF. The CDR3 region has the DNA TGTGCCATCAGCCTCGCGGGGACACTTAACACCGGGGAGCTGTTTTTT.

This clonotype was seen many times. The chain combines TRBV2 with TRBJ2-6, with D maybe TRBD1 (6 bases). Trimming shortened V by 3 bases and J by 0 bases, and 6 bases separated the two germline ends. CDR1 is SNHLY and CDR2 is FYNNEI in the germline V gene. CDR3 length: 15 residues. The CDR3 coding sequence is TGTGCCAGCAGTGACAGGGGCTCTGGGGCCAACGTCCTGACTTTC. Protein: CASSDRGSGANVLTF. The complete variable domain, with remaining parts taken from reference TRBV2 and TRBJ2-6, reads EPEVTQTPSHQVTQMGQEVILRCVPISNHLYFYWYRQILGQKVEFLVSFYNNEISEKSEIFDDQFSVERPDGSNFTLKIRSTKLEDSAMYFCASSDRGSGANVLTFGAGSRLTVL.

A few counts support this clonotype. In DNA, the CDR3 is TGTGCCAGCAGTACCGGGACAGGGAACTACGAGCAGTACTTC. It yields the protein CASSTGTGNYEQYF. The chain uses TRBV2 and TRBJ2-7; 9 bases match TRBD1. This CDR3 spans 14 amino acids. The germline V gene encodes CDR1 SNHLY and CDR2 FYNNEI. V was pared by 5 bases and J by 3 bases, with 5 bases of the junction left unmatched. Full variable domain (missing parts from reference TRBV2 and TRBJ2-7): EPEVTQTPSHQVTQMGQEVILRCVPISNHLYFYWYRQILGQKVEFLVSFYNNEISEKSEIFDDQFSVERPDGSNFTLKIRSTKLEDSAMYFCASSTGTGNYEQYFGPGTRLTVT.

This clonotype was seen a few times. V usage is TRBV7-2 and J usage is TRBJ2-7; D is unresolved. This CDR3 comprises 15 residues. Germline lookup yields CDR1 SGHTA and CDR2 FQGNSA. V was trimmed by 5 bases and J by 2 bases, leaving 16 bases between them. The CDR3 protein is CASSPTPLDTYEQYF. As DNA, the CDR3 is TGTGCCAGCAGCCCTACCCCGTTAGACACCTACGAGCAGTACTTC.